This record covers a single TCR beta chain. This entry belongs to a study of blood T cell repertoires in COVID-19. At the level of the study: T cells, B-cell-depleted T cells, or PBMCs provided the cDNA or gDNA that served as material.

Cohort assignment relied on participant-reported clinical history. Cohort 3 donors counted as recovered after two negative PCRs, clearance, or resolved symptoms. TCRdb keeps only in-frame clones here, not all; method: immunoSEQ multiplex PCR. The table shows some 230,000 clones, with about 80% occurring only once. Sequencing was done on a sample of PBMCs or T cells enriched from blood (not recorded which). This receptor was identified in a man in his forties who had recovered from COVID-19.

The CDR3 coding sequence is TGTGCCGCGCGCAGACAGGGAGCAGATACGCAGTATTTT. Amino acid sequence: CAARRQGADTQYF. The chain links TRBV6-6 to TRBJ2-3, with 7 bases fitting TRBD1. Germline V CDR1 and CDR2: MNHNY, SVGAGI (reference sequence). This CDR3 is built from 13 residues. V shed 11 bases and J 4 bases; nucleotides not matched to a gene: 9.